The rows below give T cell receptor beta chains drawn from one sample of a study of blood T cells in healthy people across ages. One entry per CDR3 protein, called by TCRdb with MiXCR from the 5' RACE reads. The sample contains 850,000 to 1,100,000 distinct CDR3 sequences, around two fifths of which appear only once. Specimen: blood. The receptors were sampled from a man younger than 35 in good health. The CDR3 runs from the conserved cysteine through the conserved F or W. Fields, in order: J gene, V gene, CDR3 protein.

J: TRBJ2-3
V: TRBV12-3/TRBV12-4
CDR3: CASSQDRWDTQYF

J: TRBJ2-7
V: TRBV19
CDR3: CASRTGTGDYEQYF

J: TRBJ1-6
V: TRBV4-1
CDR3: CASSPRGLENSPLHF

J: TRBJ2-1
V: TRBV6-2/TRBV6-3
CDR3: CASSYRPESEQFF

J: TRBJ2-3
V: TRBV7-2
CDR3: CASSLGPATDTQYF

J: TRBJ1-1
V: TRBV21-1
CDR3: CASSAKAPMVGTEAFF

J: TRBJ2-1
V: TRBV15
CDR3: CATSRDPAYEQFF

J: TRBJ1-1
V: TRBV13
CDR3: CASSFSGQGDTEAFF

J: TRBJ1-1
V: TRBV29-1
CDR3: CSGRDISRPTEAFF

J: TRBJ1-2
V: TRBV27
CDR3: CASSSTGMAYGYTF

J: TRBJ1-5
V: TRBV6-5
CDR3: CASRRDAHQPQHF

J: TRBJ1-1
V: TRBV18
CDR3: CASSPLTMVFSGTEAFF

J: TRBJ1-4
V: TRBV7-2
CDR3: CASSASRDFNKKLFF

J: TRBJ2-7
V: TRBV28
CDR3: CASSDDSLRHEQYF

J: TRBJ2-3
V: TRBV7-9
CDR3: CASSPRDFTDTQYF

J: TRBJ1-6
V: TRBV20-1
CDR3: CSARERLDSLNSPLHF

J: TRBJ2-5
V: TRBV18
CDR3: CASSPTDGVSEQYF

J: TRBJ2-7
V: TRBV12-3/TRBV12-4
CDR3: CASKGSEQYF

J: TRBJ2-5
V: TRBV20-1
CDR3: CSASYGRGPLPQETQYF

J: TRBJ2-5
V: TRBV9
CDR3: CASSVRGIGLETQYF

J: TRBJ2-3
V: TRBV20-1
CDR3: CSARPLTPRAPDTQYF

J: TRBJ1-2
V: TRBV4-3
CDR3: CASSQNRGFYGYTF

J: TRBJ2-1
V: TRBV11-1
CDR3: CASSLRNNEQFF

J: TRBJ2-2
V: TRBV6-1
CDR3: CASSEGTRGELFF

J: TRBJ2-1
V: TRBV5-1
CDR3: CASSLRGRGSYKEQFF